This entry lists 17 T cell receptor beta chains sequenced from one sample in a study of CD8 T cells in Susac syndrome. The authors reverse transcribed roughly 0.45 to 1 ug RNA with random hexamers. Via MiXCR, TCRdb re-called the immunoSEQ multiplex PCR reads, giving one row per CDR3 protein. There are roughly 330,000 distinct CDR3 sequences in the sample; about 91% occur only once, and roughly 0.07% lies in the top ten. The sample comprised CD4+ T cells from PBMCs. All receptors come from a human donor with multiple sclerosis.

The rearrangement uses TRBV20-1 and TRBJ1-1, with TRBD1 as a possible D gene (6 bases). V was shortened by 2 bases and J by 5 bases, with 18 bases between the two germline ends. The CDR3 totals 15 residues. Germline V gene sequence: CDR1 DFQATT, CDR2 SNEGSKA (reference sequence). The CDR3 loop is CSARIGGVARTEAFF. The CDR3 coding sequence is TGCAGTGCTAGAATAGGGGGGGTGGCAAGGACTGAAGCTTTCTTT.

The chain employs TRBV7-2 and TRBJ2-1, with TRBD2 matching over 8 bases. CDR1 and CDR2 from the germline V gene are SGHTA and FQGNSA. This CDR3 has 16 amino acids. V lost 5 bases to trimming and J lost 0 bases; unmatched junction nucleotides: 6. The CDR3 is CASSPDSGTSYNEQFF. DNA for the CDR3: TGTGCCAGCAGCCCTGATAGCGGGACCTCCTACAATGAGCAGTTCTTC.

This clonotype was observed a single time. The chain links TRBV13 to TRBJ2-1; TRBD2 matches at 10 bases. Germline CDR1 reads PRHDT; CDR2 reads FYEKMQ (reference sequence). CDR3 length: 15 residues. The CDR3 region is CATGVAGGDYNEQFF. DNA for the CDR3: TGTGCGACCGGGGTAGCGGGGGGCGACTACAATGAGCAGTTCTTC.

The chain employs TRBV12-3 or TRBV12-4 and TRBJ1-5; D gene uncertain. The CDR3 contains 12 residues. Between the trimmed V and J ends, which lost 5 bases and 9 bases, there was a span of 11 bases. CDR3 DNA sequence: TGTGCCAGCAGTCCTCGGTTTCGGCCCCAGCATTTT. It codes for CASSPRFRPQHF.

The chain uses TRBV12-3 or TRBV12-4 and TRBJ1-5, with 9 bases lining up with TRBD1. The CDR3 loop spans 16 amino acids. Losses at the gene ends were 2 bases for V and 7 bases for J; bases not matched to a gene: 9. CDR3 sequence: CASSLRAGQGGQPQHF. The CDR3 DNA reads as TGTGCCAGCAGTTTAAGGGCGGGACAGGGTGGCCAGCCCCAGCATTTT.

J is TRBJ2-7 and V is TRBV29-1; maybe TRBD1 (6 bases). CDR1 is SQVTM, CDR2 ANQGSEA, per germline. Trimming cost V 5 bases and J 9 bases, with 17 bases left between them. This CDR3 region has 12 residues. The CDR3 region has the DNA TGCAGCGTTCCGGACAGTTCTGACGGGCAGTACTTC. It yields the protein CSVPDSSDGQYF.

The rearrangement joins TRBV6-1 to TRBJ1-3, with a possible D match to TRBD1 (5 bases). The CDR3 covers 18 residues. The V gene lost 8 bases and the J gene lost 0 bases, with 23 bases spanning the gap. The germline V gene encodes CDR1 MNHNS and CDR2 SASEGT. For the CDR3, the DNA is TGTGCCAGCTTTGATTCGGGACTGGGCTCTTCCTCTGGAAACACCATATATTTT. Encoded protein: CASFDSGLGSSSGNTIYF.

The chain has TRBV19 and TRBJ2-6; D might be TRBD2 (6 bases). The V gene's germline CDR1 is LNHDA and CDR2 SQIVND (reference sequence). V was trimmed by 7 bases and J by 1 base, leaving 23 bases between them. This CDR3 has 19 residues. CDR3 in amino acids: CASTLWGDAPPSGANVLTF. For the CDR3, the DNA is TGTGCCAGTACCCTATGGGGGGATGCCCCCCCTTCTGGGGCCAACGTCCTGACTTTC.

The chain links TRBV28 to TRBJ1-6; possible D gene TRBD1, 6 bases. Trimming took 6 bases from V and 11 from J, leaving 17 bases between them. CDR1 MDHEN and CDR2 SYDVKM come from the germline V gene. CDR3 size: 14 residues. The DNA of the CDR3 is TGTGCCAGCAGCCTCAACAGGGCTGGGGCACCCCTCCACTTT. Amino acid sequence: CASSLNRAGAPLHF.

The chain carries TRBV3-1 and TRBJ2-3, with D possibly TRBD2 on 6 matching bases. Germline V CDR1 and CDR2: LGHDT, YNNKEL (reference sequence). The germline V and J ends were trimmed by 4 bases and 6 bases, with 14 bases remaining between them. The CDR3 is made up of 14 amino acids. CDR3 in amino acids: CASSLGLSWDTQYF. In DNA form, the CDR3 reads TGTGCCAGCAGCCTGGGACTTTCGTGGGATACGCAGTATTTT.

CDR3 sequence reads: CAWSVVGIQYF. In DNA, the CDR3 is TGTGCCTGGAGTGTAGTTGGGATTCAGTACTTC. This chain joins TRBV30 and TRBJ2-4; D not resolved. This CDR3 spans 11 amino acids. The ends were cut back, 0 bases at V and 10 bases at J, with 7 bases in the middle. CDR1 is GTSNPN and CDR2 is SVGIG in the germline V gene (reference sequence).

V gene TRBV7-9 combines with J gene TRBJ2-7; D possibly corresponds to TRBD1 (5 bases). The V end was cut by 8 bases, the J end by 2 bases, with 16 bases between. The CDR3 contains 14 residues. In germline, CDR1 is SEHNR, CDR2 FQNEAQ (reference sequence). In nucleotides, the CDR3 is TGTGCCAGCGGCGACAGCATAAATCCCTACGAGCAGTACTTC. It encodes CASGDSINPYEQYF.

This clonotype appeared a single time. The CDR3 sequence: CASSGQGDNSPLHF. DNA for the CDR3: TGCGCCAGCAGTGGACAGGGTGATAATTCACCCCTCCACTTT. The gene calls are TRBV10-2 and TRBJ1-6; TRBD1 matches 7 bases. Germline V gene sequence: CDR1 WSHSY, CDR2 SAAADI. CDR3 size: 14 residues. V lost 4 bases to trimming and J lost 5 bases; unmatched junction nucleotides: 2.

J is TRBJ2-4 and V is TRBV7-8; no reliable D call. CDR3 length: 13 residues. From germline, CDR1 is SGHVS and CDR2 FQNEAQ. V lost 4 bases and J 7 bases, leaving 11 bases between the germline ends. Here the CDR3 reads CASSSTAKNIQYF. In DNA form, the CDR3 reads TGTGCCAGCAGCTCCACCGCAAAGAACATTCAGTACTTC.

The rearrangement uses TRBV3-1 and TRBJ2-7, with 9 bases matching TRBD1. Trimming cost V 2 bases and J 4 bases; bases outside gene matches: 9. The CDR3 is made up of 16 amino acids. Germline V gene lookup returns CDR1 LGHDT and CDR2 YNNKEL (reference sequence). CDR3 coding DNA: TGTGCCAGCAGCCAATTACCGACAGGGGGAGGATACGAGCAGTACTTC. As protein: CASSQLPTGGGYEQYF.

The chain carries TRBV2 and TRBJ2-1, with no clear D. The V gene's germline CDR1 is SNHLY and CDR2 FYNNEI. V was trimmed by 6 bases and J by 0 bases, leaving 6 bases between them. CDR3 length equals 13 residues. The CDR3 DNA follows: TGTGCCAGCAGAGCCGACTCCTACAATGAGCAGTTCTTC. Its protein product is CASRADSYNEQFF.

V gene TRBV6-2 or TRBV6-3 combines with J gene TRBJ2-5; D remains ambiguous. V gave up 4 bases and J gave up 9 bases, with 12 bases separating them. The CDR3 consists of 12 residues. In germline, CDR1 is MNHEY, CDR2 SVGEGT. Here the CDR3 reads CASSSRLLAQYF. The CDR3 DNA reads TGTGCCAGCAGTTCAAGACTGCTGGCCCAGTACTTC.